A single sample is the source of the 8 T cell receptor beta chains below, sequenced in a study of shared clonotypes between healthy human individuals. Data came from immunoSEQ multiplex PCR; TCRdb stores just in-frame clones and leaves some out. The sample contains about 2.1 million clones, about 94% of which appear only once. CD8 cells regarded as naive lacked CD45RO, were positively chosen for CCR7, and omitted terminally differentiated effector memory CD45RA+ cells. Sequencing was carried out using naive CD8+ T cells from PBMCs. Source of these receptors: a man between 18 and 29 years old in good health. Some clones in this sample may be carry-over from other donors' samples.

This chain joins TRBV7-8 and TRBJ2-1, with D possibly TRBD2 on 6 matching bases. V lost 5 bases to trimming and J lost 5 bases, with 19 bases between them. CDR1 SGHVS and CDR2 FQNEAQ come from the germline V gene. The CDR3 has 16 residues. In DNA, the CDR3 is TGTGCCAGCAGCAAGAGCGGGCTAGTTACCCACAATGAGCAGTTCTTC. This encodes CASSKSGLVTHNEQFF.

CDR3 loop: CASSYSHRTGELFF. CDR3 nucleotide sequence: TGTGCCAGCAGTTACTCCCATCGTACCGGGGAGCTGTTTTTT. This sequence joins TRBV6-5 and TRBJ2-2; no clear D gene. The CDR3 spans 14 residues. Deletions cut 0 bases from V and 5 bases from J, with 7 bases between. Germline CDR1 reads MNHEY; CDR2 reads SVGAGI.

The V and J genes are TRBV4-1 and TRBJ1-5; D is ambiguous. V dropped 1 base and J dropped 5 bases, with 9 bases sitting between them. The CDR3 spans 14 residues. Per germline, CDR1 MGHRA and CDR2 YSYEKL. CDR3 in amino acids: CASSQGRLDQPQHF. In DNA, the CDR3 is TGCGCCAGCAGCCAAGGACGGCTTGATCAGCCCCAGCATTTT.

CDR3 amino acids: CASSYIGQGSVDGYTF. The CDR3 DNA reads as TGTGCCAGCAGTTACATAGGACAGGGGTCAGTCGACGGCTACACCTTC. The rearrangement joins TRBV27 to TRBJ1-2, with 9 bases identical to TRBD1. Looked up from germline, CDR1 is MNHEY and CDR2 is SMNVEV (reference sequence). V lost 4 bases to trimming and J lost 8 bases; unmatched junction nucleotides: 14. The CDR3 is 16 residues long.

The chain employs TRBV14 and TRBJ2-1; tentatively, D is TRBD2 (6 bases). CDR1 is SGHDN, CDR2 FVKESK, per germline. The V and J ends lost 6 bases and 6 bases respectively, with 21 bases between them. The CDR3 is 16 amino acids. CDR3 amino acids: CASSESPGAKVNEQFF. The CDR3 nucleotides are TGTGCCAGCAGTGAGTCCCCGGGAGCTAAAGTCAATGAGCAGTTCTTC.

V usage is TRBV4-2 and J usage is TRBJ2-3; TRBD2 matches at 9 bases. CDR1 and CDR2 from the germline V gene are LGHNA and YNFKEQ. The CDR3 is 18 residues long. With V trimmed by 0 bases and J by 4 bases, 11 bases remained unmatched. The CDR3 sequence is CASSQDWRSGSPPDTQYF. The CDR3 nucleotides are TGTGCCAGCAGCCAAGATTGGCGTAGCGGGAGTCCCCCAGATACGCAGTATTTT.

V usage is TRBV14 and J usage is TRBJ1-2; TRBD1 matches at 7 bases. V shed 1 base and J 5 bases; nucleotides not matched to a gene: 7. The CDR3 totals 15 residues. Germline lookup yields CDR1 SGHDN and CDR2 FVKESK. This CDR3 is CASSQGPDRIYGYTF. CDR3 sequence (DNA): TGTGCCAGCAGCCAAGGCCCGGACAGGATTTATGGCTACACCTTC.

The V gene is TRBV6-6, the J gene TRBJ1-5; TRBD1 might be the D (5 bases). The ends were cut back, 5 bases at V and 4 bases at J, with 15 bases in the middle. This CDR3 has 15 amino acids. Germline CDR1 reads MNHNY; CDR2 reads SVGAGI (reference sequence). The CDR3 DNA reads TGTGCCAGCAGTGCGGGGCAGGAATTGAATCAGCCCCAGCATTTT. It yields the protein CASSAGQELNQPQHF.